Shown below are 17 T cell receptor beta chains from a single sample sequenced in a study of T cells after yellow fever vaccination. TCRdb used MiXCR to reprocess the 5' RACE reads, holding one entry per CDR3 protein. The repertoire has 110,000 to 150,000 distinct CDR3 sequences, approximately 6.6% of them found once; the top ten carry more than 0.55%. The source material was CD4+ T cells sorted from PBMCs, sampled 10 days after the yellow fever booster vaccination. These TCRs come from a man younger than 45 who received the YFV17D yellow fever vaccine.

This clonotype showed up many times. V gene TRBV12-3 or TRBV12-4 combines with J gene TRBJ2-6; D perhaps matches TRBD2 (6 bases). V lost 4 bases and J 0 bases, leaving 10 bases between the germline ends. CDR3 length: 16 residues. The CDR3, as DNA: TGTGCCAGCAGTTGGGGGGTCTACTCTGGGGCCAACGTCCTGACTTTC. The encoded protein is CASSWGVYSGANVLTF.

This clonotype was seen only a few times. The V gene is TRBV27, the J gene TRBJ1-1; possibly TRBD1 for D (6 bases). The V gene's germline CDR1 is MNHEY and CDR2 SMNVEV (reference sequence). The CDR3 is 13 amino acids. Trimming pared 6 bases from V and 4 bases from J, leaving 12 bases between. The CDR3 is CASSQIGGTEAFF. As DNA, the CDR3 is TGTGCCAGCAGCCAAATAGGGGGCACTGAAGCTTTCTTT.

This clonotype was observed many times. This rearrangement joins TRBV5-1 to TRBJ2-1, with 13 positions matching TRBD2. The length of the CDR3 is 17 residues. The germline gives CDR1 SGHRS, CDR2 YFSETQ. J gave up 6 bases and V 1 base, and 7 bases lay outside the gene matches. The CDR3 sequence is CASSLPMGLAGTNEQFF. The CDR3 coding sequence is TGCGCCAGCAGCTTGCCGATGGGACTAGCGGGAACCAATGAGCAGTTCTTC.

This clonotype was observed many times. The chain uses TRBV11-2 and TRBJ2-3, with TRBD2 matching 12 bases. The CDR3 is 17 residues long. V trimming: 4 bases; J trimming: 1 base; junction bases outside the gene matches: 6. Germline CDR1 SGHAT, CDR2 FQNNGV. CDR3 sequence reads: CASSYRLAGDRTDTQYF. CDR3 DNA: TGTGCCAGCAGCTACAGACTAGCGGGAGACCGCACAGATACGCAGTATTTT. Together with reference TRBV11-2 and TRBJ2-3, the CDR3 gives the full variable domain: EAGVAQSPRYKIIEKRQSVAFWCNPISGHATLYWYQQILGQGPKLLIQFQNNGVVDDSQLPKDRFSAERLKGVDSTLKIQPAKLEDSAVYLCASSYRLAGDRTDTQYFGPGTRLTVL.

This clonotype was observed many times. The genes are TRBV27 and TRBJ2-2; 10 bases agree with TRBD1. CDR3 length: 15 amino acids. V was clipped by 6 bases and J by 4 bases; unmatched bases: 5. The germline V gene encodes CDR1 MNHEY and CDR2 SMNVEV (reference sequence). This CDR3 reads CASRWTGGFTGELFF. CDR3 nucleotides: TGTGCCAGCAGATGGACAGGGGGTTTCACCGGGGAGCTGTTTTTT.

This clonotype was seen many times. The V gene is TRBV6-5, the J gene TRBJ2-1, with a tentative D call TRBD2 (5 bases). The V end lost 3 bases, the J end lost 4 bases, and 10 bases lay between the germline ends. Germline V gene lookup returns CDR1 MNHEY and CDR2 SVGAGI. The length of the CDR3 is 14 residues. CDR3 residues: CASSYGRAYNEQFF. CDR3 nucleotides: TGTGCCAGCAGTTATGGGCGGGCATACAATGAGCAGTTCTTC.

The sample holds many counts of this clonotype. This chain links TRBV3-1 with TRBJ2-3; no clear D gene. Trimming removed 6 bases from V and 6 bases from J, with 7 bases in between. Germline V CDR1 and CDR2: LGHDT, YNNKEL (reference sequence). CDR3 length: 11 residues. The DNA for the CDR3 is TGTGCCAGCAGGAGTACGGATACGCAGTATTTT. This codes for CASRSTDTQYF.

The table lists this clonotype with a count of one. This clone may be a read error of a much larger clone one base away. The chain uses TRBV27 and TRBJ2-1; 9 bases are a match to TRBD1. The CDR3 runs 15 residues. The junction had 8 bases not matched to a gene; V was cut back by 6 bases and J by 5 bases. Germline V gene lookup returns CDR1 MNHEY and CDR2 SMNVEV (reference sequence). CDR3 amino acids: CASRPGTGSHNEQFF. DNA of the CDR3: TGTGCCAGCAGACCCGGGACAGGGTCCCACAATGAGCAGTTCTTC.

This clonotype was seen ten or more times. The CDR3: CASSSPEGETQYF. In nucleotides, the CDR3 is TGTGCCAGCAGTTCCCCAGAAGGGGAGACCCAGTACTTC. The rearrangement joins TRBV2 to TRBJ2-5; unclear D gene. The CDR3 has 13 residues. The ends were cut back, 5 bases at V and 5 bases at J, with 12 bases in the middle. The germline V gene has CDR1 SNHLY and CDR2 FYNNEI.

This clonotype was counted once. V gene TRBV9 combines with J gene TRBJ2-2; no definite D call. Trimming took off 3 bases at V and 0 bases at J, with 6 bases between the two ends. CDR3 length: 14 amino acids. Germline-derived CDR1 and CDR2 are SGDLS and YYNGEE. CDR3: CASSGTSNTGELFF. CDR3 in DNA: TGTGCCAGCAGCGGGACGTCGAACACCGGGGAGCTGTTTTTT. The variable domain in full, completed from reference TRBV9 and TRBJ2-2, reads DSGVTQTPKHLITATGQRVTLRCSPRSGDLSVYWYQQSLDQGLQFLIQYYNGEERAKGNILERFSAQQFPDLHSELNLSSLELGDSALYFCASSGTSNTGELFFGEGSRLTVL.

The V call is TRBV23-1, the J call TRBJ2-7; D possibly uses TRBD1 or TRBD2 (5 bases each). TRBV23-1 is assigned to the ORF class and has an uncertain function. The CDR3 totals 13 residues. Trimming pared 8 bases from V and 5 bases from J, leaving 16 bases between. This chain's CDR3 is CASGDGSSDEQYF. The CDR3 DNA reads TGCGCCAGCGGGGACGGGTCCTCTGACGAGCAGTACTTC.

This clonotype has at least ten counts. The CDR3 spells CASSNPGTSGRNEQFF. The CDR3 DNA sequence: TGTGCCAGCAGCAACCCCGGGACTAGCGGGAGGAATGAGCAGTTCTTC. The J gene is TRBJ2-1, the V gene TRBV6-5; TRBD2 matches at 15 bases. In germline, CDR1 is MNHEY, CDR2 SVGAGI. The CDR3 spans 16 residues. Germline trimming cut 6 bases from V and 7 bases from J; bases unmatched to any gene: 7.

This clonotype has a handful of counts. This rearrangement joins TRBV3-1 to TRBJ2-1; 7 bases align to TRBD2. Germline loops: CDR1 LGHDT, CDR2 YNNKEL (reference sequence). V dropped 2 bases and J dropped 4; count of bases not matched to a gene: 8. The CDR3 runs to 16 residues. Written as DNA, the CDR3 is TGTGCCAGCAGCCAAAAGGGGCTAGCGGTTTACAATGAGCAGTTCTTC. Encoded protein: CASSQKGLAVYNEQFF.

Only a few counts were recorded for this clonotype. This sequence joins TRBV19 and TRBJ2-5; unclear D gene. The V end was cut by 5 bases, the J end by 2 bases, with 15 bases between. This CDR3 has 15 residues. The V gene's germline CDR1 is LNHDA and CDR2 SQIVND (reference sequence). The CDR3 coding sequence is TGTGCCAGTAGTCGAGAGAGATTGGGACAAGAGACCCAGTACTTC. It codes for CASSRERLGQETQYF. Looking up the rest from reference TRBV19 and TRBJ2-5 gives the full variable domain: DGGITQSPKYLFRKEGQNVTLSCEQNLNHDAMYWYRQDPGQGLRLIYYSQIVNDFQKGDIAEGYSVSREKKESFPLTVTSAQKNPTAFYLCASSRERLGQETQYFGPGTRLLVL.

In its sample, this clonotype was seen many times. This chain connects TRBV20-1 to TRBJ2-2, with 10 bases identical to TRBD2. With V trimmed by 6 bases and J by 8 bases, 15 bases remained unmatched. CDR3 length: 16 residues. Germline-derived CDR1 and CDR2 are DFQATT and SNEGSKA (reference sequence). The CDR3 is CSASPGLARMGGELFF. CDR3 DNA sequence: TGCAGTGCGTCTCCGGGACTAGCGCGGATGGGGGGGGAGCTGTTTTTT.

This clonotype showed up many times. The rearrangement joins TRBV12-3 or TRBV12-4 to TRBJ1-1; D gene ambiguous. Trimming removed 5 bases from V and 5 bases from J, with 15 bases in between. This CDR3 is 14 amino acids long. The chain's CDR3 is CASSHHRLPTEAFF. CDR3 coding DNA: TGTGCCAGCAGTCATCACAGACTCCCAACTGAAGCTTTCTTT.

The CDR3 protein is CASSPSRTDLYSGANVLTF. CDR3 nucleotides: TGTGCCAGCTCACCAAGTCGGACAGACTTATACTCTGGGGCCAACGTCCTGACTTTC. V gene TRBV18 combines with J gene TRBJ2-6; D is perhaps TRBD1 (6 bases). The CDR3 is 19 amino acids. The V gene's germline CDR1 is KGHSH and CDR2 LQKENI. The ends were cut back, 2 bases at V and 0 bases at J, with 17 bases in the middle.